The next 27 T cell receptor beta chains were all read from a single sample in a study of blood T cell repertoires in COVID-19. The protocol was immunoSEQ multiplex PCR, while the TCRdb copy is restricted to in-frame clones and leaves out a portion. The profile covers hundreds of thousands of clones, with around 90% appearing a single time and around 12% taken by the ten largest. Sequencing input: peripheral blood. The receptor set was obtained from a woman aged 18-29 years who had recovered from COVID-19.

The rearrangement links TRBV4-2 to TRBJ2-7; 15 positions match TRBD2. The CDR3 runs 16 residues. In germline, CDR1 is LGHNA, CDR2 YNFKEQ. Trimming cost V 3 bases and J 2 bases; bases outside gene matches: 2. Written as DNA, the CDR3 is TGTGCCAGCAGCCAGGGACTAGCGGGAGGTCCCTACGAGCAGTACTTC. Translated, it gives CASSQGLAGGPYEQYF.

The V call is TRBV24-1, the J call TRBJ2-3, with 9 bases lining up with TRBD1. Germline lookup yields CDR1 KGHDR and CDR2 SFDVKD. CDR3 length equals 16 residues. V lost 3 bases to trimming and J lost 6 bases; unmatched junction nucleotides: 9. Here the CDR3 reads CATSDAGTGPPDTQYF. The DNA of the CDR3 is TGTGCCACCAGTGATGCCGGGACAGGGCCCCCGGATACGCAGTATTTT.

About this clone: The same CDR3 also results from other DNA sequences found in this sample. The chain has TRBV6-4 and TRBJ1-5; maybe TRBD1 (6 bases). Germline CDR1 is MRHNA and CDR2 is SNTAGT. Trimming cost V 0 bases and J 9 bases, with 6 bases left between them. CDR3 length: 12 amino acids. The CDR3 protein is CASSDSGGPQHF. CDR3 in DNA: TGTGCCAGCAGTGACTCAGGGGGGCCCCAGCATTTT.

Worth noting for this clone: This sample also contains other DNA sequences that code for the same CDR3. This chain uses TRBV19 with TRBJ2-7, with TRBD2 identical over 10 bases. The junction had 4 bases not matched to a gene; V was cut back by 5 bases and J by 0 bases. Germline assignment: CDR1 LNHDA and CDR2 SQIVND (reference sequence). The CDR3 has 15 amino acids. This CDR3 reads CASSSRTSGSYEQYF. In nucleotides, the CDR3 is TGTGCCAGTAGTTCCCGGACTAGCGGCTCCTACGAGCAGTACTTC.

The chain links TRBV13 to TRBJ1-1, with D unclear. CDR3 length equals 12 residues. CDR1 PRHDT and CDR2 FYEKMQ come from the germline V gene (reference sequence). The V end lost 8 bases, the J end lost 0 bases, and 7 bases lay between the germline ends. The CDR3: CASDGLNTEAFF. In nucleotides, the CDR3 is TGTGCCAGCGATGGCCTGAACACTGAAGCTTTCTTT.

CDR3 residues: CSAQGKLGHEQFF. The CDR3, as DNA: TGCAGCGCACAGGGGAAATTGGGCCATGAGCAGTTCTTC. The J gene is TRBJ2-1, the V gene TRBV29-1; 7 bases are a match to TRBD1. V shed 7 bases and J 8 bases; nucleotides not matched to a gene: 11. The CDR3 has 13 amino acids. In germline, CDR1 is SQVTM, CDR2 ANQGSEA.

The chain links TRBV27 to TRBJ1-5; 7 nucleotides align to TRBD1. Looked up from germline, CDR1 is MNHEY and CDR2 is SMNVEV (reference sequence). This CDR3 is built from 17 residues. The V and J ends lost 4 bases and 0 bases, in that order; junction bases with no gene match: 9. The CDR3 DNA is TGTGCCAGCAGTTCCAGGGGGACAGCTAATAGCAATCAGCCCCAGCATTTT. Protein: CASSSRGTANSNQPQHF.

The chain is built from TRBV19 and TRBJ2-1; TRBD2 aligns across 10 bases. The CDR3 totals 17 residues. Germline V gene lookup returns CDR1 LNHDA and CDR2 SQIVND (reference sequence). The trim removed 3 bases at V and 1 base at J, leaving 6 bases unmatched. The CDR3 sequence is CASSILAGAGSYNEQFF. DNA for the CDR3: TGTGCCAGTAGTATTCTAGCGGGAGCGGGATCCTACAATGAGCAGTTCTTC.

CDR3 sequence (DNA): TGTGCCAGCAGCTTAGGCGGGCGCCCTCCGGGCAATGAGCAGTTCTTC. Its translation: CASSLGGRPPGNEQFF. The V and J genes are TRBV7-7 and TRBJ2-1; TRBD2 might be the D (5 bases). The germline CDR1 and CDR2 sequences are SSHAT and FNYEAQ (reference sequence). The CDR3 totals 16 residues. Trimming removed 1 base from V and 6 bases from J, with 16 bases in between.

The genes are TRBV2 and TRBJ2-3; D ambiguous. V shed 5 bases and J shed 0 bases, with 9 bases lying between them. This CDR3 has 14 residues. CDR1 is SNHLY, CDR2 FYNNEI, per germline. CDR3 nucleotides: TGTGCCAGCAGTTCGGGTTACAGCACAGATACGCAGTATTTT. The encoded protein is CASSSGYSTDTQYF.

J is TRBJ1-1 and V is TRBV30; D is possibly TRBD1 (6 bases). The V and J ends lost 2 bases and 5 bases respectively, with 12 bases between them. This CDR3 is 13 amino acids long. Germline CDR1 reads GTSNPN; CDR2 reads SVGIG (reference sequence). The CDR3 loop is CAWSLAGETEAFF. For the CDR3, the DNA is TGTGCCTGGAGTTTGGCAGGGGAAACTGAAGCTTTCTTT.

The chain carries TRBV28 and TRBJ1-6, with 9 nucleotides matching TRBD1. V dropped 5 bases and J dropped 8; count of bases not matched to a gene: 7. CDR1 is MDHEN, CDR2 SYDVKM, per germline. The length of the CDR3 is 15 residues. CDR3 sequence: CASSTPGQGYSPLHF. For the CDR3, the DNA is TGTGCCAGCAGTACTCCGGGACAGGGTTATTCACCCCTCCACTTT.

V gene TRBV13 combines with J gene TRBJ2-3; D call uncertain. The CDR3 consists of 12 residues. CDR1 is PRHDT and CDR2 is FYEKMQ in the germline V gene (reference sequence). Trimming left V 6 bases short and J 9 bases short, with 13 bases between. CDR3 residues: CASRLEAGTQYF. Here the CDR3 DNA reads TGTGCCAGCAGGCTTGAAGCAGGCACGCAGTATTTT. The full variable domain, completed using reference TRBV13 and TRBJ2-3, is AAGVIQSPRHLIKEKRETATLKCYPIPRHDTVYWYQQGPGQDPQFLISFYEKMQSDKGSIPDRFSAQQFSDYHSELNMSSLELGDSALYFCASRLEAGTQYFGPGTRLTVL.

The chain couples TRBV20-1 to TRBJ1-4; 7 bases agree with TRBD1. This CDR3 is built from 14 residues. Germline V gene sequence: CDR1 DFQATT, CDR2 SNEGSKA (reference sequence). Trimming at V came to 3 bases and at J to 5 bases, leaving 6 bases not matched to a gene. DNA of the CDR3: TGCAGTGCTAGTGATTTCAGGGGGAATGAAAAACTGTTTTTT. This codes for CSASDFRGNEKLFF.

The chain recombines TRBV5-1 with TRBJ2-3; 13 bases are a match to TRBD2. V lost 2 bases to trimming and J lost 0 bases; unmatched junction nucleotides: 6. The CDR3 covers 18 residues. Germline CDR1 is SGHRS and CDR2 is YFSETQ. The CDR3 protein is CASSFEPGLAGSTDTQYF. The DNA for the CDR3 is TGCGCCAGCAGCTTTGAACCGGGACTAGCGGGAAGCACAGATACGCAGTATTTT.

This clone was found a few times. The chain employs TRBV28 and TRBJ1-2; D might be TRBD1 (6 bases). Trimming removed 5 bases from V and 4 bases from J, with 14 bases in between. The CDR3 runs to 14 residues. The germline V gene encodes CDR1 MDHEN and CDR2 SYDVKM. CDR3 protein: CASSQNRAPYGYTF. The CDR3 nucleotides read TGTGCCAGCAGTCAAAACAGGGCTCCCTATGGCTACACCTTC.

The chain employs TRBV6-5 and TRBJ2-7, with D maybe TRBD1 (6 bases). Looked up from germline, CDR1 is MNHEY and CDR2 is SVGAGI. The CDR3 consists of 15 residues. Between the trimmed V and J ends, which lost 0 bases and 5 bases, there was a span of 14 bases. The CDR3 DNA reads TGTGCCAGCAGTTACTCATTTGCAGGGGACAACGAGCAGTACTTC. As protein: CASSYSFAGDNEQYF.

The V call is TRBV12-3 or TRBV12-4, the J call TRBJ2-7, with D unclear. The CDR3 is made up of 11 amino acids. V shed 5 bases and J shed 6 bases, with 8 bases lying between them. CDR3 amino acids: CASSIYSEQYF. Here the CDR3 DNA reads TGTGCCAGCAGTATTTACTCCGAGCAGTACTTC.

The V gene is TRBV2, the J gene TRBJ1-2, with D maybe TRBD1 (6 bases). Germline loops: CDR1 SNHLY, CDR2 FYNNEI. This CDR3 has 12 residues. V was clipped by 5 bases and J by 6 bases, with 10 bases between them. The CDR3 DNA sequence: TGTGCCAGCAGTAGGGACACGGATGGCTACACCTTC. Translating gives CASSRDTDGYTF.

This clone is a singleton in its sample. The chain uses TRBV5-4 and TRBJ1-2; no definite D call. The germline V and J ends were trimmed by 1 base and 6 bases, with 10 bases remaining between them. CDR1 is SGHNT and CDR2 is YYREEE in the germline V gene (reference sequence). The CDR3 loop spans 13 amino acids. For the CDR3, the DNA is TGTGCCAGCAGCTTGAATCCCGCGGATGGCTACACCTTC. Its protein is CASSLNPADGYTF.

The chain is built from TRBV30 and TRBJ2-1; 10 bases map to TRBD1. The CDR3 is made up of 16 amino acids. Germline V gives CDR1 GTSNPN, CDR2 SVGIG (reference sequence). The trim removed 1 base at V and 0 bases at J, leaving 3 bases unmatched. The CDR3 region has the DNA TGTGCCTGGAGTGAAGGGACAGGGGTCTCCTACAATGAGCAGTTCTTC. Encoded protein: CAWSEGTGVSYNEQFF. Supplemented by reference TRBV30 and TRBJ2-1, the full variable domain reads SQTIHQWPATLVQPVGSPLSLECTVEGTSNPNLYWYRQAAGRGLQLLFYSVGIGQISSEVPQNLSASRPQDRQFILSSKKLLLSDSGFYLCAWSEGTGVSYNEQFFGPGTRLTVL.

The gene calls are TRBV15 and TRBJ2-1; no clear D gene. CDR1 is LNHNV and CDR2 is YYDKDF in the germline V gene (reference sequence). The CDR3 sequence is 15 residues long. V was shortened by 0 bases and J by 4 bases, with 10 bases between the two germline ends. This chain's CDR3 is CATSRDGTTYNEQFF. The CDR3 DNA reads as TGTGCCACCAGCAGAGATGGCACAACATACAATGAGCAGTTCTTC.

The V gene is TRBV6-2 or TRBV6-3, the J gene TRBJ1-1; D possibly corresponds to TRBD1 (5 bases). The V and J ends lost 1 base and 5 bases respectively, with 8 bases between them. Germline V gene data show CDR1 as MNHEY and CDR2 as SVGEGT. The CDR3 consists of 13 residues. The CDR3 DNA reads as TGTGCCAGCAGTTACTTGGGGGGGACTGAAGCTTTCTTT. Encoded protein: CASSYLGGTEAFF.

The J gene is TRBJ1-2, the V gene TRBV29-1, with unresolved D. Germline CDR1 SQVTM, CDR2 ANQGSEA. The CDR3 extends over 13 amino acids. V lost 1 base to trimming and J lost 0 bases, with 6 bases between them. The chain's CDR3 is CSVEVGPNYGYTF. The CDR3 DNA sequence: TGCAGCGTTGAAGTGGGCCCTAACTATGGCTACACCTTC.

The gene calls are TRBV19 and TRBJ2-3, with 8 bases matching TRBD2. After removal of 5 bases from V and 2 bases from J, the junction contained 9 bases not matched to a gene. The CDR3 is 16 amino acids. Germline loops: CDR1 LNHDA, CDR2 SQIVND (reference sequence). CDR3 in amino acids: CASSGLWREDTDTQYF. The CDR3 DNA reads as TGTGCCAGTAGTGGCCTGTGGCGGGAGGACACAGATACGCAGTATTTT.

The V and J genes are TRBV12-3 or TRBV12-4 and TRBJ2-2, with D uncertain. This CDR3 spans 13 amino acids. The V end lost 6 bases, the J end lost 5 bases, and 10 bases lay between the germline ends. The CDR3 region has the DNA TGTGCCAGCAGGGCTCAGGTTACCGGGGAGCTGTTTTTT. Protein: CASRAQVTGELFF.

V gene TRBV5-6 combines with J gene TRBJ2-3, with D maybe TRBD1 (5 bases). This CDR3 is built from 18 residues. The V gene lost 0 bases and the J gene lost 3 bases, with 20 bases spanning the gap. Germline CDR1 SGHDT, CDR2 YYEEEE. This CDR3 is CASSLGQLQGKGTDTQYF. In DNA, the CDR3 is TGTGCCAGCAGCTTGGGGCAGCTCCAGGGAAAGGGAACAGATACGCAGTATTTT. The full variable domain, with the rest looked up from reference TRBV5-6 and TRBJ2-3, is DAGVTQSPTHLIKTRGQQVTLRCSPKSGHDTVSWYQQALGQGPQFIFQYYEEEERQRGNFPDRFSGHQFPNYSSELNVNALLLGDSALYLCASSLGQLQGKGTDTQYFGPGTRLTVL.